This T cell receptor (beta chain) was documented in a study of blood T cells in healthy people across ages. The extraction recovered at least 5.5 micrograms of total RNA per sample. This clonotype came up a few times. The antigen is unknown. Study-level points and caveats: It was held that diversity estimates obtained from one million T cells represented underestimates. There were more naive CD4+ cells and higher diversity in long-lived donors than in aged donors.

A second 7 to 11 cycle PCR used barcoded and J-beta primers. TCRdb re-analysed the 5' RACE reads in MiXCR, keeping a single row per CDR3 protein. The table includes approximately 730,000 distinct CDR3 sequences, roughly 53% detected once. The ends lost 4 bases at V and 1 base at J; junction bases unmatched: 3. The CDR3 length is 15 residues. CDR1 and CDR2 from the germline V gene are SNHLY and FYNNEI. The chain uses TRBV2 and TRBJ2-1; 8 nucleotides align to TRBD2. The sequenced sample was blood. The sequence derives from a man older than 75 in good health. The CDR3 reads CASSVLAESYNEQFF. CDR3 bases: TGTGCCAGCAGTGTACTAGCGGAATCCTACAATGAGCAGTTCTTC.